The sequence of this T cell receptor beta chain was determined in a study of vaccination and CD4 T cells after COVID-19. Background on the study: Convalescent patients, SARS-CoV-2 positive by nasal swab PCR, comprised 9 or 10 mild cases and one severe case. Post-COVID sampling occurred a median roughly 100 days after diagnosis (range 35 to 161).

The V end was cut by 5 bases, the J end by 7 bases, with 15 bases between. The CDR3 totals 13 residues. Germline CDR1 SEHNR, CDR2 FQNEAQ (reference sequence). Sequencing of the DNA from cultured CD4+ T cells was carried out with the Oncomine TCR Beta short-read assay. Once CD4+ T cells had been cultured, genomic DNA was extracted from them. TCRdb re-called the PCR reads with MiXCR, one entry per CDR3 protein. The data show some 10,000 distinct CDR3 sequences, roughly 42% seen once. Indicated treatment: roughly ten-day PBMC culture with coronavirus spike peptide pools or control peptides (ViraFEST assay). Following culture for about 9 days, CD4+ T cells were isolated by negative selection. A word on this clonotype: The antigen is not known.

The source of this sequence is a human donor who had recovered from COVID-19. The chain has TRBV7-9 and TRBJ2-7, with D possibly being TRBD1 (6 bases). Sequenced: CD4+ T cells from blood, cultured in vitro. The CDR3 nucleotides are TGTGCCAGCAGCCCGCAAGGAACAGGGGAGCAGTACTTC. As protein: CASSPQGTGEQYF.